One sample yielded the 20 T cell receptor beta chains listed below, sequenced in a study of CD8 T cells in ankylosing spondylitis. TCRdb fed the 5' RACE reads into MiXCR, producing one record per CDR3 protein. This sample has 200,000 to 250,000 distinct CDR3 sequences, with 10% to 13% found just once. Specimen: blood, either unsorted or a sorted T cell fraction (not recorded which). The receptors stem from a male donor with ankylosing spondylitis or in good health (not recorded which).

This clonotype was seen many times. The chain recombines TRBV7-8 with TRBJ1-1; D is ambiguous. The CDR3 consists of 13 residues. Per germline, CDR1 SGHVS and CDR2 FQNEAQ. Deletions cut 3 bases from V and 1 base from J, with 6 bases between. The CDR3 nucleotides read TGTGCCAGCAGCTTCTCAGAGAACACTGAAGCTTTCTTT. Protein sequence: CASSFSENTEAFF.

This clonotype was seen at least ten times. This sequence joins TRBV28 and TRBJ2-5, with unresolved D. This CDR3 contains 14 residues. The germline V gene encodes CDR1 MDHEN and CDR2 SYDVKM. V gave up 2 bases and J gave up 3 bases, with 10 bases separating them. Here the CDR3 reads CASSLEVSKETQYF. CDR3 coding DNA: TGTGCCAGCAGTTTAGAGGTCAGCAAAGAGACCCAGTACTTC.

J is TRBJ2-7 and V is TRBV6-1; D is unclear. Germline lookup yields CDR1 MNHNS and CDR2 SASEGT. There are 12 residues in the CDR3. The ends were cut back, 1 base at V and 3 bases at J, with 4 bases in the middle. In DNA form, the CDR3 reads TGTGCCAGCAGTGAAGGGTTCTACGAGCAGTACTTC. Its protein is CASSEGFYEQYF.

At least ten counts were recorded for this clonotype. The chain uses TRBV28 and TRBJ1-5; 9 bases are a match to TRBD1. The V gene end was trimmed by 8 bases and the J gene end by 4 bases; junction bases not matched to a gene: 6. The CDR3 is 14 amino acids. Germline CDR1 MDHEN, CDR2 SYDVKM. CDR3 loop: CASVIDRGNQPQHF. CDR3 sequence (DNA): TGTGCCAGCGTCATAGACAGGGGGAATCAGCCCCAGCATTTT.

This clonotype occurred many times. The V and J genes are TRBV5-1 and TRBJ2-2, with unresolved D. Germline V gene lookup returns CDR1 SGHRS and CDR2 YFSETQ. The CDR3 runs 11 residues. The V gene lost 5 bases and the J gene lost 4 bases, with 3 bases spanning the gap. CDR3 nucleotide sequence: TGCGCCAGCAGAGCCACCGGGGAGCTGTTTTTT. Translated, it gives CASRATGELFF. Complete variable domain (other parts from reference TRBV5-1 and TRBJ2-2): KAGVTQTPRYLIKTRGQQVTLSCSPISGHRSVSWYQQTPGQGLQFLFEYFSETQRNKGNFPGRFSGRQFSNSRSEMNVSTLELGDSALYLCASRATGELFFGEGSRLTVL.

Regarding this clonotype: A junction boundary mismatches the germline segment, possibly from a read error. The rearrangement uses TRBV7-7 and TRBJ2-5, with D maybe TRBD1 (5 bases). The CDR3 is 14 residues long. The V gene's germline CDR1 is SSHAT and CDR2 FNYEAQ (reference sequence). The DNA of the CDR3 is TGTGCTAGCAGCCCGACAGTTACTCAAGAGACCCAGTACTTC. Its protein product is CASSPTVTQETQYF.

This clonotype occurred many times. The V and J genes are TRBV12-3 or TRBV12-4 and TRBJ1-1; D is unclear. The CDR3 spans 13 residues. Trimming cost V 5 bases and J 0 bases, with 7 bases left between them. CDR3 loop: CASSTRLNTEAFF. Written as DNA, the CDR3 is TGTGCCAGCAGTACGCGACTGAACACTGAAGCTTTCTTT.

This clonotype was detected ten times or more. V and J are TRBV20-1 and TRBJ2-1; TRBD2 matches 7 bases. The CDR3 contains 16 residues. In germline, CDR1 is DFQATT, CDR2 SNEGSKA (reference sequence). The junction had 11 bases not matched to a gene; V was cut back by 3 bases and J by 3 bases. The CDR3 is CSASVSWGGVYNEQFF. CDR3 coding DNA: TGCAGTGCTAGTGTTTCATGGGGGGGAGTCTACAATGAGCAGTTCTTC.

V usage is TRBV7-3 and J usage is TRBJ2-1, with 7 bases fitting TRBD2. The junction had 17 bases not matched to a gene; V was cut back by 4 bases and J by 14 bases. The CDR3 consists of 15 residues. Germline V gene sequence: CDR1 SGHTA, CDR2 FQGTGA. This CDR3 is CASSSGLGGEGLKFF. The CDR3 DNA reads as TGTGCCAGCAGCTCAGGACTAGGCGGGGAGGGGTTAAAGTTCTTC.

This clonotype was seen a few times. The chain employs TRBV2 and TRBJ2-1; tentatively, D is TRBD2 (5 bases). The germline CDR1 and CDR2 sequences are SNHLY and FYNNEI. This CDR3 region has 13 residues. V lost 6 bases, J lost 8 bases, and 14 bases lay in between. CDR3 in DNA: TGTGCCAGCAGCAGCCAAGAGGGCGATGAGCAGTTCTTC. This encodes CASSSQEGDEQFF.

This clonotype was detected only a few times. The chain couples TRBV27 to TRBJ2-1, with D unclear. Germline CDR1 reads MNHEY; CDR2 reads SMNVEV (reference sequence). The CDR3 consists of 13 residues. Trimming stripped 0 bases from V and 8 bases from J, with 8 bases between. The CDR3 reads CASSLSAYDEQFF. The DNA of the CDR3 is TGTGCCAGCAGTTTATCGGCTTATGATGAGCAGTTCTTC.

This clonotype was counted ten times or more. The chain links TRBV29-1 to TRBJ2-1, with 9 bases matching TRBD1. The germline V gene encodes CDR1 SQVTM and CDR2 ANQGSEA. With 4 bases clipped from V and 10 bases from J, the junction kept 8 bases outside the gene matches. The CDR3 sequence is 13 residues long. For the CDR3, the DNA is TGCAGCGTTGGGACAGGGGCTCATTGGGAGCAGTTCTTC. The encoded protein is CSVGTGAHWEQFF.

This clonotype occurred many times. The V gene is TRBV20-1, the J gene TRBJ1-4; D not certain. The CDR3 has 14 amino acids. Trimming left V 6 bases short and J 8 bases short, with 19 bases between. From germline, CDR1 is DFQATT and CDR2 SNEGSKA (reference sequence). CDR3 DNA sequence: TGCAGTGCCAGGACTCCGGGCCTGAGAGAAAAACTGTTTTTT. It encodes CSARTPGLREKLFF.

There are many counts of this clonotype. The genes are TRBV12-3 or TRBV12-4 and TRBJ1-1, with TRBD1 matching over 8 bases. The CDR3 loop spans 15 amino acids. V trimming: 6 bases; J trimming: 4 bases; junction bases outside the gene matches: 10. Here the CDR3 DNA reads TGTGCCAGCAGCATACGCGACAGGGGAACCACTGAAGCTTTCTTT. It yields the protein CASSIRDRGTTEAFF.

This clonotype was picked up many times. The V call is TRBV5-1, the J call TRBJ2-1; TRBD2 is a possible D gene (5 bases). Germline values: CDR1 SGHRS, CDR2 YFSETQ. The CDR3 sequence is 15 residues long. V was trimmed by 3 bases and J by 7 bases, leaving 17 bases between them. The CDR3 loop is CASSSVQPRGNEQFF. CDR3 DNA: TGCGCCAGCAGCTCTGTCCAGCCCCGGGGAAATGAGCAGTTCTTC.

This clonotype was counted only a few times. This chain connects TRBV30 to TRBJ1-5; possibly TRBD1 for D (5 bases). Trimming removed 1 base from V and 10 bases from J, with 8 bases in between. CDR3 length equals 11 residues. From germline, CDR1 is GTSNPN and CDR2 SVGIG (reference sequence). CDR3 protein: CAWSGDGPQHF. The CDR3 DNA follows: TGTGCCTGGAGTGGGGACGGACCCCAGCATTTT.

The table lists this clonotype with a few counts. CDR3 in amino acids: CASSSGIQLHEQYF. Written as DNA, the CDR3 is TGCGCCAGCAGCTCGGGTATCCAGTTACACGAGCAGTACTTC. The chain combines TRBV5-1 with TRBJ2-7, with no clear D. The CDR3 totals 14 residues. Looked up from germline, CDR1 is SGHRS and CDR2 is YFSETQ. Trimming left V 3 bases short and J 5 bases short, with 15 bases between. Combining the CDR3 with reference TRBV5-1 and TRBJ2-7 gives the whole variable domain KAGVTQTPRYLIKTRGQQVTLSCSPISGHRSVSWYQQTPGQGLQFLFEYFSETQRNKGNFPGRFSGRQFSNSRSEMNVSTLELGDSALYLCASSSGIQLHEQYFGPGTRLTVT.

The J gene is TRBJ2-2, the V gene TRBV24-1; 12 nucleotides agree with TRBD1. Trimming removed 7 bases from V and 6 bases from J; junction bases left unmatched: 2. Germline values: CDR1 KGHDR, CDR2 SFDVKD. The CDR3 is 14 residues long. The CDR3 region has the DNA TGTGCCACCAGAGGGACAGGGGGCTCCGGGGAGCTGTTTTTT. This gives the protein CATRGTGGSGELFF.

This clonotype was seen at least ten times. The rearrangement joins TRBV20-1 to TRBJ1-6, with TRBD1 matching 7 bases. The CDR3 is 14 amino acids. From germline, CDR1 is DFQATT and CDR2 SNEGSKA (reference sequence). CDR3 in amino acids: CTNTRGQTNSPLHF. CDR3 DNA sequence: TGCACCAACACCCGGGGACAGACTAATTCACCCCTCCACTTT.

The sample holds a few counts of this clonotype. The gene calls are TRBV5-8 and TRBJ2-3; 11 bases line up with TRBD1. Germline CDR1 and CDR2: SGHTS and YDEGEE. V shed 4 bases and J 4 bases; nucleotides not matched to a gene: 5. The CDR3 contains 15 residues. CDR3 nucleotide sequence: TGTGCCAGCAGCGAGGACAGGGGGCGTCCAGATACGCAGTATTTT. Its protein is CASSEDRGRPDTQYF.